The 20 T cell receptor beta chains in this list originate from one sample, sequenced in a study of blood T cell repertoires in COVID-19. Assay: immunoSEQ multiplex PCR; the TCRdb copy retains only in-frame clones and omits some. The sample holds tens of thousands of clones, 80% to 90% seen once. What was sequenced was peripheral blood. The receptors come from a middle-aged man with active COVID-19.

This chain joins TRBV7-9 and TRBJ1-1; 10 bases agree with TRBD1. Germline V gene sequence: CDR1 SEHNR, CDR2 FQNEAQ (reference sequence). The CDR3 sequence is 13 residues long. V dropped 7 bases and J dropped 9; count of bases not matched to a gene: 8. The CDR3 coding sequence is TGTGCCAGCACCCGGGACAGGGGCTCCCAAGCTTTCTTT. This gives the protein CASTRDRGSQAFF.

The V call is TRBV6-5, the J call TRBJ2-7; TRBD1 matches 8 bases. CDR1 is MNHEY and CDR2 is SVGAGI in the germline V gene. The CDR3 is 14 amino acids. The ends lost 6 bases at V and 3 bases at J; junction bases unmatched: 7. CDR3 sequence (DNA): TGTGCCAGCAGACCCGGACAGGGAGGCTACGAGCAGTACTTC. Amino acid sequence: CASRPGQGGYEQYF.

This sequence joins TRBV13 and TRBJ2-2; 10 bases agree with TRBD1. The CDR3 runs 17 residues. CDR1 PRHDT and CDR2 FYEKMQ come from the germline V gene (reference sequence). V trimming: 5 bases; J trimming: 1 base; junction bases outside the gene matches: 7. The CDR3 nucleotides read TGTGCCAGCAGCCCAACCCGGACAGGGGGGAACACCGGGGAGCTGTTTTTT. Residues: CASSPTRTGGNTGELFF.

CDR3 sequence reads: CASSLGPTPGRTGELFF. The DNA for the CDR3 is TGTGCCAGCAGCTTAGGCCCTACGCCAGGTAGGACCGGGGAGCTGTTTTTT. This chain links TRBV13 with TRBJ2-2; no clear D. From germline, CDR1 is PRHDT and CDR2 FYEKMQ (reference sequence). There are 17 residues in the CDR3. The germline V and J ends were trimmed by 0 bases and 5 bases, with 16 bases remaining between them. The complete variable domain, with remaining parts taken from reference TRBV13 and TRBJ2-2, reads AAGVIQSPRHLIKEKRETATLKCYPIPRHDTVYWYQQGPGQDPQFLISFYEKMQSDKGSIPDRFSAQQFSDYHSELNMSSLELGDSALYFCASSLGPTPGRTGELFFGEGSRLTVL.

The chain joins TRBV9 to TRBJ2-3; TRBD2 agrees at 11 bases. The junction had 5 bases not matched to a gene; V was cut back by 2 bases and J by 3 bases. Germline V gene lookup returns CDR1 SGDLS and CDR2 YYNGEE. The CDR3 is made up of 16 amino acids. The CDR3 region is CASSVVAGGPTDTQYF. CDR3 sequence (DNA): TGTGCCAGCAGCGTCGTAGCGGGAGGGCCAACAGATACGCAGTATTTT. The whole variable domain, filled in from reference TRBV9 and TRBJ2-3, reads DSGVTQTPKHLITATGQRVTLRCSPRSGDLSVYWYQQSLDQGLQFLIQYYNGEERAKGNILERFSAQQFPDLHSELNLSSLELGDSALYFCASSVVAGGPTDTQYFGPGTRLTVL.

The chain carries TRBV4-2 and TRBJ2-1; the match to TRBD2 covers 8 bases. The germline gives CDR1 LGHNA, CDR2 YNFKEQ. The CDR3 totals 16 residues. Unmatched junction bases numbered 7, after V lost 0 bases and J lost 6 bases. As DNA, the CDR3 is TGTGCCAGCAGCCAAGATTGGCTAGCGGGTTTCAATGAGCAGTTCTTC. Its protein product is CASSQDWLAGFNEQFF.

The rearrangement uses TRBV18 and TRBJ2-2, with 11 bases lining up with TRBD2. The CDR3 loop spans 17 amino acids. The junction had 7 bases not matched to a gene; V was cut back by 3 bases and J by 4 bases. Germline loops: CDR1 KGHSH, CDR2 LQKENI. DNA for the CDR3: TGTGCCAGCTCACCCTTACTAGCGGGAGTACGCACCGGGGAGCTGTTTTTT. The encoded protein is CASSPLLAGVRTGELFF. Together with reference TRBV18 and TRBJ2-2, the CDR3 gives the full variable domain: NAGVMQNPRHLVRRRGQEARLRCSPMKGHSHVYWYRQLPEEGLKFMVYLQKENIIDESGMPKERFSAEFPKEGPSILRIQQVVRGDSAAYFCASSPLLAGVRTGELFFGEGSRLTVL.

V usage is TRBV27 and J usage is TRBJ1-1; 7 positions agree with TRBD1. V was pared by 4 bases and J by 1 base, with 9 bases of the junction left unmatched. This CDR3 is 16 amino acids long. Germline CDR1 MNHEY, CDR2 SMNVEV (reference sequence). The DNA of the CDR3 is TGTGCCAGCAGTTCTTTCACACGGGACAGGAACACTGAAGCTTTCTTT. Translated, it gives CASSSFTRDRNTEAFF.

This chain uses TRBV30 with TRBJ1-1; D ambiguous. V lost 3 bases and J 3 bases, leaving 8 bases between the germline ends. CDR3 length: 12 residues. Per germline, CDR1 GTSNPN and CDR2 SVGIG (reference sequence). The CDR3 DNA reads as TGTGCCTGGAGCTTCTCTGACACTGAAGCTTTCTTT. It encodes CAWSFSDTEAFF. The complete variable domain, with remaining parts taken from reference TRBV30 and TRBJ1-1, reads SQTIHQWPATLVQPVGSPLSLECTVEGTSNPNLYWYRQAAGRGLQLLFYSVGIGQISSEVPQNLSASRPQDRQFILSSKKLLLSDSGFYLCAWSFSDTEAFFGQGTRLTVV.

The chain carries TRBV19 and TRBJ1-5, with D possibly TRBD1 on 6 matching bases. The V end lost 4 bases, the J end lost 2 bases, and 9 bases lay between the germline ends. This CDR3 spans 14 amino acids. Germline V gene data show CDR1 as LNHDA and CDR2 as SQIVND (reference sequence). The CDR3 DNA reads TGTGCCAGTAGTACCCCAGGGGGCAATCAGCCCCAGCATTTT. It specifies CASSTPGGNQPQHF.

This chain uses TRBV2 with TRBJ1-1, with 8 bases lining up with TRBD1. This CDR3 is 15 amino acids long. The germline gives CDR1 SNHLY, CDR2 FYNNEI. V shed 2 bases and J 4 bases; nucleotides not matched to a gene: 6. The CDR3 coding sequence is TGTGCCAGCAGTGAAAAAGCAGGGGGCGGCACTGAAGCTTTCTTT. Translated, it gives CASSEKAGGGTEAFF.

This chain links TRBV5-1 with TRBJ2-7; 9 bases align to TRBD2. V lost 0 bases, J lost 4 bases, and 8 bases stayed unmatched. Germline-derived CDR1 and CDR2 are SGHRS and YFSETQ. The CDR3 totals 16 residues. CDR3 protein: CASSLEGGRASYEQYF. The CDR3 DNA is TGCGCCAGCAGCTTGGAGGGCGGGAGGGCATCGTACGAGCAGTACTTC.

The chain is built from TRBV28 and TRBJ2-7; D remains unclear. Germline values: CDR1 MDHEN, CDR2 SYDVKM. The CDR3 contains 16 residues. V was pared by 2 bases and J by 0 bases, with 14 bases between. DNA of the CDR3: TGTGCCAGCAGTTTAGTTGGCAGTAGGAGCTCCTACGAGCAGTACTTC. Its translation: CASSLVGSRSSYEQYF.

The V call is TRBV4-2, the J call TRBJ2-1, with 8 bases aligning to TRBD1. Per germline, CDR1 LGHNA and CDR2 YNFKEQ. The CDR3 extends over 17 amino acids. J gave up 7 bases and V 0 bases, and 11 bases lay outside the gene matches. CDR3 protein: CASSQEGAGQGVNEQFF. The DNA for the CDR3 is TGTGCCAGCAGCCAAGAAGGGGCTGGACAGGGTGTTAATGAGCAGTTCTTC.

The chain uses TRBV6-1 and TRBJ1-5; D unresolved. This CDR3 is built from 16 residues. Looked up from germline, CDR1 is MNHNS and CDR2 is SASEGT. V lost 0 bases and J lost 0, with 9 bases in between. DNA for the CDR3: TGTGCCAGCAGTGAAGCAGGACTTTATAGCAATCAGCCCCAGCATTTT. This sequence encodes CASSEAGLYSNQPQHF.

A few counts support this clone. This rearrangement joins TRBV10-3 to TRBJ2-7, with 9 bases aligning to TRBD1. Germline values: CDR1 ENHRY, CDR2 SYGVKD. Trimming removed 6 bases from V and 3 bases from J; junction bases left unmatched: 6. CDR3 length: 14 amino acids. The chain's CDR3 is CAISTGTGLYEQYF. DNA for the CDR3: TGTGCCATCAGCACCGGGACAGGGCTCTACGAGCAGTACTTC.

The chain carries TRBV19 and TRBJ2-3; 9 bases map to TRBD2. Germline V CDR1 and CDR2: LNHDA, SQIVND (reference sequence). The J segment lost 0 bases and the V segment lost 6 bases, leaving 7 bases of the junction unmatched. The CDR3 is 16 residues long. The CDR3 sequence: CASRKREVVSTDTQYF. The CDR3 DNA reads as TGTGCCAGTAGGAAGCGGGAGGTTGTTAGCACAGATACGCAGTATTTT. The whole variable domain, remainder taken from reference TRBV19 and TRBJ2-3, is DGGITQSPKYLFRKEGQNVTLSCEQNLNHDAMYWYRQDPGQGLRLIYYSQIVNDFQKGDIAEGYSVSREKKESFPLTVTSAQKNPTAFYLCASRKREVVSTDTQYFGPGTRLTVL.

The chain has TRBV6-5 and TRBJ1-1; the match to TRBD1 covers 8 bases. The V and J ends lost 5 bases and 1 base, in that order; junction bases with no gene match: 3. Germline CDR1 is MNHEY and CDR2 is SVGAGI. The CDR3 runs to 14 residues. In nucleotides, the CDR3 is TGTGCCAGCAGTAGTGGACAGGGGAACACTGAAGCTTTCTTT. This translates into CASSSGQGNTEAFF.

The chain joins TRBV9 to TRBJ2-5; TRBD1 matches at 8 bases. The CDR3 is made up of 18 amino acids. Germline V gene sequence: CDR1 SGDLS, CDR2 YYNGEE. V shed 0 bases, J shed 1 base, and the junction held 11 bases outside the gene matches. In DNA form, the CDR3 reads TGTGCCAGCAGCGTAGCTTTAACCCCCGGGACAGGCCAAGAGACCCAGTACTTC. This codes for CASSVALTPGTGQETQYF.

The count of this clone is one. The chain links TRBV4-1 to TRBJ1-5; possibly TRBD1 for D (5 bases). The germline V gene has CDR1 MGHRA and CDR2 YSYEKL. V was shortened by 3 bases and J by 7 bases, with 13 bases between the two germline ends. The CDR3 loop spans 14 amino acids. The CDR3 sequence: CASSQQGIGQPQHF. The DNA of the CDR3 is TGCGCCAGCAGCCAGCAGGGTATTGGACAGCCCCAGCATTTT.